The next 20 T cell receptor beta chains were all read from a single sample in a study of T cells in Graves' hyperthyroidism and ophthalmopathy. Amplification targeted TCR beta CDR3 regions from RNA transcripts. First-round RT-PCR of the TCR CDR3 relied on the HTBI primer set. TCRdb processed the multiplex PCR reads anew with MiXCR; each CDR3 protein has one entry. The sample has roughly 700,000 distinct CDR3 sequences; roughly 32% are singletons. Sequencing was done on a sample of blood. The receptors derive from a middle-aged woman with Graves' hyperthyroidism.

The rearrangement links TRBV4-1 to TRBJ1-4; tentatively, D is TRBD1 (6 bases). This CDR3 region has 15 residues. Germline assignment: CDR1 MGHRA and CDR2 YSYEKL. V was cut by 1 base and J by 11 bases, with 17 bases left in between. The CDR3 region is CASSQGVRGGLKLFF. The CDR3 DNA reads TGCGCCAGCAGCCAAGGGGTCAGGGGAGGGCTGAAACTGTTTTTT.

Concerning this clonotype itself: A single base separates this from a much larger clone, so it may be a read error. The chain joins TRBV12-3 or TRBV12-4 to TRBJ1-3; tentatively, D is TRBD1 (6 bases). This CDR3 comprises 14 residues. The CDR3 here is CASSPGVSGNTVYF. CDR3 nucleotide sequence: TGTGCCAGCAGTCCAGGGGTTAGTGGAAACACCGTATATTTT.

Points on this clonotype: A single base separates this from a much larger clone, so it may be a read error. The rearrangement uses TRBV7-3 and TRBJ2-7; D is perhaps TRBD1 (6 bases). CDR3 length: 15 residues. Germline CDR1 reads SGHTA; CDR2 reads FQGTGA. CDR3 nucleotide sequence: TGTGACAGCAGCTTAAACTTAGGGACACCGGACGAGCAGTACTTC. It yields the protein CDSSLNLGTPDEQYF. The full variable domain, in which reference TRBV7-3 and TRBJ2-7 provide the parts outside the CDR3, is GAGVSQTPSNKVTEKGKYVELRCDPISGHTALYWYRQSLGQGPEFLIYFQGTGAADDSGLPNDRFFAVRPEGSVSTLKIQRTERGDSAVYLCDSSLNLGTPDEQYFGPGTRLTVT.

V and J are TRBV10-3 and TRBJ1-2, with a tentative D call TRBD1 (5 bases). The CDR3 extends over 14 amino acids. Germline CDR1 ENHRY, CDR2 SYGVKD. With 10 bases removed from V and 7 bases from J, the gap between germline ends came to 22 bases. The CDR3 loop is CATSGTRGYGGYTF. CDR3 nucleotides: TGTGCCACCTCCGGGACGAGGGGCTACGGTGGCTACACCTTC.

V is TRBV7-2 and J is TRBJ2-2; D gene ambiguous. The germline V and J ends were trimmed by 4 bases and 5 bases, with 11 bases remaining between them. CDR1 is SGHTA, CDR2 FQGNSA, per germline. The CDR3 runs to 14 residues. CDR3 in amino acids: CASSWLASTGELFF. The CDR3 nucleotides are TGTGCCAGCAGCTGGTTAGCATCAACCGGGGAGCTGTTTTTT.

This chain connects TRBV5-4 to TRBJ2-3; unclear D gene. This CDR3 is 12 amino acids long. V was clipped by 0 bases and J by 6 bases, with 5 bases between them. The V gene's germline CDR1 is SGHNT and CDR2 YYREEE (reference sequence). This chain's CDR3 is CASSLDYDTQYF. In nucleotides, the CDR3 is TGTGCCAGCAGCTTGGATTACGATACGCAGTATTTT.

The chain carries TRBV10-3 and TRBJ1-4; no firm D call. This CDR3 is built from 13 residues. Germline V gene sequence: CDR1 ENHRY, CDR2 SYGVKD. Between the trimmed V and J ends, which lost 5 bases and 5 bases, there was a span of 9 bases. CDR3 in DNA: TGTGCCATCAGTACCACGGAAAATGAAAAACTGTTTTTT. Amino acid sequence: CAISTTENEKLFF.

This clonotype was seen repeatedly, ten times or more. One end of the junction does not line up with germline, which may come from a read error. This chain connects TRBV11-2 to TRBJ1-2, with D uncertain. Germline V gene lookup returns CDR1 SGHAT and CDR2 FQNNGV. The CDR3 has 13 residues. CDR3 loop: CASGLVWEYGYTF. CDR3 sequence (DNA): TGTGCCAGCGGCTTAGTATGGGAGTATGGCTACACCTTC.

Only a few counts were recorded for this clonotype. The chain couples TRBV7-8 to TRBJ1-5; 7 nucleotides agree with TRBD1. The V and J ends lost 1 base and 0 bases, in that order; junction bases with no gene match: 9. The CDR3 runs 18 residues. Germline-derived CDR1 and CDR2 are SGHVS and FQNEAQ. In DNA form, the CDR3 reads TGTGCCAGCAGCTTAGAGGCGTCCTACAGGGGTAGCAATCAGCCCCAGCATTTT. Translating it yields CASSLEASYRGSNQPQHF. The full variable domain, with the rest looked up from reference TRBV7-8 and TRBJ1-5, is GAGVSQSPRYKVAKRGQDVALRCDPISGHVSLFWYQQALGQGPEFLTYFQNEAQLDKSGLPSDRFFAERPEGSVSTLKIQRTQQEDSAVYLCASSLEASYRGSNQPQHFGDGTRLSIL.

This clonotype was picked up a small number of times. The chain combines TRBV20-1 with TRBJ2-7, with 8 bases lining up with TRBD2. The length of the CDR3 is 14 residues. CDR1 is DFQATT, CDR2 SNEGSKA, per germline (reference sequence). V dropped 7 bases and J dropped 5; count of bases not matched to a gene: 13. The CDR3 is CSGEKRGIGDEQYF. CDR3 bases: TGCAGTGGGGAAAAGCGGGGGATCGGGGACGAGCAGTACTTC.

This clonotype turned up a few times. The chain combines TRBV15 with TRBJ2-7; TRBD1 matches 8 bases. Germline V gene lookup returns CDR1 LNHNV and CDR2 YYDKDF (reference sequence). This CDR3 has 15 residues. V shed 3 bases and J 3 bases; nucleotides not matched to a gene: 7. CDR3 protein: CATSRTRDRNYEQYF. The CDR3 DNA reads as TGTGCCACCAGCAGGACCCGGGACAGGAACTACGAGCAGTACTTC.

Written as DNA, the CDR3 is TGTGCCAGCAGCCAGGGAGGACAGGGGGCGATGCAAGAGACCCAGTACTTC. As protein: CASSQGGQGAMQETQYF. The genes are TRBV4-2 and TRBJ2-5; 11 nucleotides line up with TRBD1. CDR1 and CDR2 from the germline V gene are LGHNA and YNFKEQ. The CDR3 runs 17 residues. J was trimmed by 2 bases and V by 3 bases; bases with no gene match: 8.

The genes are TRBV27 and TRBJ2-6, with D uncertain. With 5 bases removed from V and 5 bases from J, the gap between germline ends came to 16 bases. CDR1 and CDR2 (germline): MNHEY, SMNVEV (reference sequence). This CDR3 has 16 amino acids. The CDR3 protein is CASSPWTVTRANVLTF. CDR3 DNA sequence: TGTGCCAGCAGTCCCTGGACCGTGACGCGGGCCAACGTCCTGACTTTC. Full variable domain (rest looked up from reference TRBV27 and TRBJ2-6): EAQVTQNPRYLITVTGKKLTVTCSQNMNHEYMSWYRQDPGLGLRQIYYSMNVEVTDKGDVPEGYKVSRKEKRNFPLILESPSPNQTSLYFCASSPWTVTRANVLTFGAGSRLTVL.

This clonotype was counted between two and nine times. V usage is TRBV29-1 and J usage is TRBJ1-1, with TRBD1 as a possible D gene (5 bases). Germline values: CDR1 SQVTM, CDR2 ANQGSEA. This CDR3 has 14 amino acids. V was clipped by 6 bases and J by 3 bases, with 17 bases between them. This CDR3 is CSVRRGGSDTEAFF. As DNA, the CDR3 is TGCAGCGTGAGGCGGGGGGGTTCAGACACTGAAGCTTTCTTT.

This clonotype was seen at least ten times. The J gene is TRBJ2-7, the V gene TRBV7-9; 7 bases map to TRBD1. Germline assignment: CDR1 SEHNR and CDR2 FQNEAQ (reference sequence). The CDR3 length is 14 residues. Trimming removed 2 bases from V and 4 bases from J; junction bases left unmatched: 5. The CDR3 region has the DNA TGTGCCAGCAGCTTAATCGGGACAGAGTACGAGCAGTACTTC. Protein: CASSLIGTEYEQYF.

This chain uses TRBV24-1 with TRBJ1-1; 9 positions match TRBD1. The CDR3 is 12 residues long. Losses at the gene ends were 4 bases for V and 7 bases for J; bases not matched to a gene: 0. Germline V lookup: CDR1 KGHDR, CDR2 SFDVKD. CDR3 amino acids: CATSEGQGEAFF. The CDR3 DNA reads TGTGCCACCAGTGAGGGACAGGGTGAAGCTTTCTTT.

CDR3 DNA: TGTGCCAGCACTACCAGGGGGGGGAACTCCTACGAGCAGTACTTC. It specifies CASTTRGGNSYEQYF. The rearrangement uses TRBV2 and TRBJ2-7, with D perhaps given as TRBD1 or TRBD2 (7 bases each). Germline CDR1 reads SNHLY; CDR2 reads FYNNEI. Between the trimmed V and J ends, which lost 7 bases and 0 bases, there was a span of 16 bases. The CDR3 loop spans 15 amino acids.

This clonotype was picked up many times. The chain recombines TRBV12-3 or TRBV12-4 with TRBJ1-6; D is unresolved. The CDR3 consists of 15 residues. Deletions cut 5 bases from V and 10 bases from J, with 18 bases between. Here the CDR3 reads CASSPARVFGSPLHF. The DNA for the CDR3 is TGTGCCAGCAGTCCCGCAAGGGTCTTTGGCTCACCCCTCCACTTT.

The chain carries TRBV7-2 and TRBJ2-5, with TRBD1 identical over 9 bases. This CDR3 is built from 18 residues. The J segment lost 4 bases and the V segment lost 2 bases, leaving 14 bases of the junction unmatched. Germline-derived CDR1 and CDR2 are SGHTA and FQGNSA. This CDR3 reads CASSLRRSGTGTRETQYF. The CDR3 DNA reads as TGTGCCAGCAGCTTAAGACGCTCCGGGACAGGGACCCGAGAGACCCAGTACTTC.

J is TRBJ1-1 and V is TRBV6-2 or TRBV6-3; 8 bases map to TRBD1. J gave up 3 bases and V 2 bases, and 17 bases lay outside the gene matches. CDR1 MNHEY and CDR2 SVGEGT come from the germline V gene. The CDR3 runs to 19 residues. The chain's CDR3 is CASSYPPGQAPTADTEAFF. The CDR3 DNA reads TGTGCCAGCAGTTACCCTCCGGGACAGGCGCCCACGGCCGACACTGAAGCTTTCTTT.